The 7 T cell receptor beta chains presented below share a single source sample, sequenced in a study of early T cells in non-severe SARS-CoV-2 infection (dated by TCRdb to 2020 to 2022). Preparation of the library involved 5' RACE. TCRdb names NextSeq 500 as the instrument used. The raw public data were reprocessed by TCRdb itself: fastp quality trimming at Q25, MiXCR clonotype calling, in-frame beta chains only. Here each entry gathers all rows of one CDR3 protein and keeps the most common genes and DNA. Here the sample has over 15,000 distinct CDR3 sequences; about 5.6% occur a single time. The top ten constitute roughly 7.5% of the sample. The starting material was whole blood, obtained at baseline. The receptors here all came from an adult who was a healthcare worker with PCR-confirmed SARS-CoV-2 infection or an uninfected control (not recorded which).

This clonotype was seen a few times. The chain links TRBV7-9 to TRBJ1-1, with TRBD1 as a possible D gene (6 bases). With 8 bases removed from V and 0 bases from J, the gap between germline ends came to 10 bases. Germline CDR1 reads SEHNR; CDR2 reads FQNEAQ (reference sequence). The CDR3 is 13 residues long. The DNA for the CDR3 is TGTGCCAGCGGGAGGGGGTTGAACACTGAAGCTTTCTTT. This codes for CASGRGLNTEAFF.

J is TRBJ2-1 and V is TRBV29-1; D ambiguous. The CDR3 contains 13 residues. CDR1 SQVTM and CDR2 ANQGSEA come from the germline V gene. Trimming removed 0 bases from V and 7 bases from J, with 10 bases in between. Here the CDR3 DNA reads TGCAGCGTTGAAGAGTTACATGTGAATGAGCAGTTCTTC. Amino acid sequence: CSVEELHVNEQFF.

In its sample, this clonotype was seen a few times. Just one base apart from a much larger clone, this may be a read error. V is TRBV5-1 and J is TRBJ2-7; D remains ambiguous. Germline V gives CDR1 SGHRS, CDR2 YFSETQ. The CDR3 is 13 residues long. This chain's CDR3 is CASSLDAAYEEYF. The CDR3 region has the DNA TGCGCCAGCAGCTTGGACGCGGCGTACGAGGAGTACTTC.

This clonotype was seen repeatedly, ten times or more. The rearrangement uses TRBV7-9 and TRBJ2-5; D might be TRBD1 or TRBD2, each matching 5 bases. CDR3 length equals 13 residues. Trimming removed 5 bases at V and 10 bases at J, with 17 bases between. Germline-derived CDR1 and CDR2 are SEHNR and FQNEAQ (reference sequence). The CDR3 coding sequence is TGTGCCAGCAGCCCCGGGACCCCGTCGGGCCAGTACTTC. Translating gives CASSPGTPSGQYF.

This clonotype was observed at least ten times. The chain employs TRBV4-3 and TRBJ1-1; possibly TRBD1 for D (6 bases). The CDR3 is 15 amino acids. In germline, CDR1 is LGHNA, CDR2 YSLEER. V was cut by 3 bases and J by 0 bases, with 11 bases left in between. CDR3 in DNA: TGCGCCAGCAGCCAGCATCGGGGGCTGAACACTGAAGCTTTCTTT. It codes for CASSQHRGLNTEAFF.

This clonotype came up many times. The chain links TRBV7-2 to TRBJ1-2; D remains ambiguous. V lost 0 bases to trimming and J lost 8 bases, with 22 bases between them. Germline V gene data show CDR1 as SGHTA and CDR2 as FQGNSA. This CDR3 comprises 17 residues. This CDR3 reads CASSLASPFAGGRGYTF. In DNA, the CDR3 is TGTGCCAGCAGCTTAGCAAGTCCTTTTGCAGGCGGGAGAGGCTACACCTTC. The whole variable domain, remainder taken from reference TRBV7-2 and TRBJ1-2, is GAGVSQSPSNKVTEKGKDVELRCDPISGHTALYWYRQSLGQGLEFLIYFQGNSAPDKSGLPSDRFSAERTGGSVSTLTIQRTQQEDSAVYLCASSLASPFAGGRGYTFGSGTRLTVV.

This clonotype has at least ten counts. The genes are TRBV20-1 and TRBJ2-5; maybe TRBD2 (7 bases). The CDR3 loop spans 14 amino acids. From germline, CDR1 is DFQATT and CDR2 SNEGSKA (reference sequence). V lost 3 bases, J lost 5 bases, and 16 bases lay in between. For the CDR3, the DNA is TGCAGTGCTAGGACGGGGGGCTTATATGAGACCCAGTACTTC. Translated: CSARTGGLYETQYF.